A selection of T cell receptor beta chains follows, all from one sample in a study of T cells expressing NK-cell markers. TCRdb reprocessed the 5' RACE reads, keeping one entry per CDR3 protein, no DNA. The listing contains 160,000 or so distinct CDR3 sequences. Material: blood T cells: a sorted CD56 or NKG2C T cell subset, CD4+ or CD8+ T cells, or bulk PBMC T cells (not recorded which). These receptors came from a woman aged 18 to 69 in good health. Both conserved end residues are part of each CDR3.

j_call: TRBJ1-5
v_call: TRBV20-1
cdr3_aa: CSAHTSGGDSNQPQHF

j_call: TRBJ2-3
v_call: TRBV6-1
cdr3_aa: CASSNDWVAGRVPQYF

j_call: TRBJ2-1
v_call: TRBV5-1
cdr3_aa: CASRSKPEHRAGGSYNEQFF

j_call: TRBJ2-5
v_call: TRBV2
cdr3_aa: CASSEVAGGGETQYF

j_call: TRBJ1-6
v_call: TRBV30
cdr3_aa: CAWSVGLGTVSSSYNSPLHF

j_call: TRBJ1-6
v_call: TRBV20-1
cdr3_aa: CSASGQGYSPLHF

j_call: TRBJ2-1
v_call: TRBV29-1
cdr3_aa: CSVDPSLGNNEQFF

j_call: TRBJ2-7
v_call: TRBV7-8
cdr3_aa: CASSPDVGATQSSYEQYF

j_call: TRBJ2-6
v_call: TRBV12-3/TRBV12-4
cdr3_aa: CASSLVTTGGISSGANVLTF

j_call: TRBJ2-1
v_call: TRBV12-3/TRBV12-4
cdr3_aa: CASSWGQGSYNEQFF

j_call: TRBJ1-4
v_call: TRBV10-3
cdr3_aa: CAISEEVGALFF

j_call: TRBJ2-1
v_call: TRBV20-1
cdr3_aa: CSARSRLYNEQFF

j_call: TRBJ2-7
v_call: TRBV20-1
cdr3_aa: CSAPSGHNYEQYF

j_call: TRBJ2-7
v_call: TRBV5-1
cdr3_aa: CASSFGTSGQYEQYF

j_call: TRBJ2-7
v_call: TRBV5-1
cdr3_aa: CASSLAEPTYEQYF

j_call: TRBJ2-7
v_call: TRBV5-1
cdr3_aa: CASSLNGQAYEQYF

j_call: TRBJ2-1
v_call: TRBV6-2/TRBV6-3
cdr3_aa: CASSGAGDYNEQFF

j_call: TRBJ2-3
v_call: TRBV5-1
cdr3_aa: CASSARLAGGLDTQYF

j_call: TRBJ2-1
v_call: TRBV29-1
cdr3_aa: CSVRQREGIVDEQFF

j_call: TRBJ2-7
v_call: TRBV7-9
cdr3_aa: CASSFSGVWGQTTYEQYF

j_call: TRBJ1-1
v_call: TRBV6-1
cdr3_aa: CASSEGAFGTEAFF

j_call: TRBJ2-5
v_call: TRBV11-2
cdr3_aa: CASSLIGGSLKTQYF

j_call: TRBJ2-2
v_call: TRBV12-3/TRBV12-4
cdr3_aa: CASGNTGELFF

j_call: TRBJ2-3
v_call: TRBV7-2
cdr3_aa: CASSRAHVTDTQYF

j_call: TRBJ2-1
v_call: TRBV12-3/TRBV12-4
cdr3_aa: CASSQGGEQFF

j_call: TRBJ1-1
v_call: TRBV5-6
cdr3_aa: CASSPPGGRPNTEAFF

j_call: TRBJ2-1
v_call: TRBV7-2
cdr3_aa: CASSIPTGRHEQFF

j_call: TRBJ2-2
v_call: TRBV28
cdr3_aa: CASSLSSGRENTGELFF

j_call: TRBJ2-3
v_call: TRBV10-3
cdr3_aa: CAISNPASTDTQYF

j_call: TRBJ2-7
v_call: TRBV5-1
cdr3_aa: CASRETGAYEQYF

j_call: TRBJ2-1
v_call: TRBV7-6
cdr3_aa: CASSPLAGEGFEQFF

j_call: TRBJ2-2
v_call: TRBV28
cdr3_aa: CASLPRLENTGELFF

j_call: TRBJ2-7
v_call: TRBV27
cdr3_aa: CASASPGQGDHEQYF

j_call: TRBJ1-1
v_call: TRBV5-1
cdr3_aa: CASSEVVNTEAFF

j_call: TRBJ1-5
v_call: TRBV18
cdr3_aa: CASSPGAEGQPQHF

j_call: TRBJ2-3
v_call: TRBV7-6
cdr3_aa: CASSRGTASTDTQYF

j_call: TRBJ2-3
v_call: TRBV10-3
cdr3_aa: CAISESWGLTDTQYF